This entry lists 11 T cell receptor beta chains sequenced from one sample in a study of T cells in Graves' hyperthyroidism and ophthalmopathy. The TCR beta CDR3 regions underwent amplification using RNA transcripts as the source. HTBI primers were employed in a first-round RT-PCR of the TCR CDR3. TCRdb fed the multiplex PCR reads into MiXCR, producing one record per CDR3 protein. The data hold around 500,000 distinct CDR3 sequences, with 14% observed a single time. Sequencing was performed on blood. The receptor source for this set is a woman aged 40 to 55 with Graves' hyperthyroidism.

This clonotype was seen at least ten times. The chain joins TRBV6-1 to TRBJ2-7; a weak D match, TRBD2 (6 bases). Deletions cut 0 bases from V and 4 bases from J, with 13 bases between. CDR1 is MNHNS, CDR2 SASEGT, per germline. The CDR3 has 15 residues. The CDR3 DNA sequence: TGTGCCAGCAGTGAAGCGGCGGGGTGGAAATACGAGCAGTACTTC. Translation gives CASSEAAGWKYEQYF.

This clonotype has only a few counts. The V and J genes are TRBV19 and TRBJ1-1, with D perhaps TRBD1 (5 bases). Germline CDR1 is LNHDA and CDR2 is SQIVND (reference sequence). Trimming took 3 bases from V and 1 from J, leaving 15 bases between them. The CDR3 contains 16 residues. CDR3 sequence reads: CASSMRGRVSNTEAFF. CDR3 nucleotide sequence: TGTGCCAGTAGTATGCGGGGCAGGGTGTCGAACACTGAAGCTTTCTTT.

J is TRBJ2-7 and V is TRBV4-1; D unresolved. This CDR3 is built from 15 residues. The ends were cut back, 0 bases at V and 4 bases at J, with 13 bases in the middle. Germline-derived CDR1 and CDR2 are MGHRA and YSYEKL. CDR3 in amino acids: CASSQETTPLYEQYF. The CDR3 DNA sequence: TGCGCCAGCAGCCAAGAAACTACCCCGCTTTACGAGCAGTACTTC.

This clonotype has only a few counts. This sequence may be a read error, since a much larger clone differs from it by one base. V gene TRBV28 combines with J gene TRBJ2-1; D call uncertain. The V gene's germline CDR1 is MDHEN and CDR2 SYDVKM. The CDR3 runs 12 residues. Trimming removed 5 bases at V and 4 bases at J, with 6 bases between. The CDR3 loop reads CASSVPYNEQFF. CDR3 DNA sequence: TGTGCCAGCAGTGTGCCTTACAATGAGCAGTTCTTC.

J is TRBJ2-2 and V is TRBV3-1; tentatively, D is TRBD2 (5 bases). Trimming removed 6 bases at V and 3 bases at J, with 14 bases between. This CDR3 region has 15 residues. The germline gives CDR1 LGHDT, CDR2 YNNKEL (reference sequence). Here the CDR3 DNA reads TGTGCCAGCAGACGGACTTGGGCGGACACCGGGGAGCTGTTTTTT. Residues: CASRRTWADTGELFF. Full variable domain (missing parts from reference TRBV3-1 and TRBJ2-2): DTAVSQTPKYLVTQMGNDKSIKCEQNLGHDTMYWYKQDSKKFLKIMFSYNNKELIINETVPNRFSPKSPDKAHLNLHINSLELGDSAVYFCASRRTWADTGELFFGEGSRLTVL.

The sample holds many counts of this clonotype. V usage is TRBV5-5 and J usage is TRBJ2-1; D gene unclear. Germline V gene lookup returns CDR1 SGHKS and CDR2 YYEKEE (reference sequence). CDR3 length equals 13 residues. The V gene lost 3 bases and the J gene lost 8 bases, with 12 bases spanning the gap. This CDR3 is CASSSPFAHEQFF. The CDR3 DNA reads TGTGCCAGCAGCTCCCCATTTGCCCATGAGCAGTTCTTC. The whole variable domain, filled in from reference TRBV5-5 and TRBJ2-1, reads DAGVTQSPTHLIKTRGQQVTLRCSPISGHKSVSWYQQVLGQGPQFIFQYYEKEERGRGNFPDRFSARQFPNYSSELNVNALLLGDSALYLCASSSPFAHEQFFGPGTRLTVL.

A note on this clonotype: A junction end diverges from the germline sequence, so it may reflect a read error. The V gene is TRBV19, the J gene TRBJ2-1; 12 bases map to TRBD1. CDR3 length equals 18 residues. Germline CDR1 reads LNHDA; CDR2 reads SQIVND (reference sequence). The chain's CDR3 is CASSPGQGAVRSYSEQFF. The CDR3 DNA reads as TGTGCCAGTAGTCCGGGACAGGGGGCGGTCCGTTCCTACAGTGAGCAGTTCTTC.

This clonotype was recorded at least ten times. The rearrangement uses TRBV20-1 and TRBJ2-1; 12 bases map to TRBD2. This CDR3 is 15 amino acids long. V gave up 3 bases and J gave up 10 bases; unmatched junction bases: 10. Germline CDR1 and CDR2: DFQATT and SNEGSKA (reference sequence). CDR3 protein: CSASRSTSGSWEQFF. The DNA of the CDR3 is TGCAGTGCTAGTCGTTCGACTAGCGGGAGCTGGGAGCAGTTCTTC.

This clonotype has a count of ten or more. CDR3 DNA: TGTGCCAGCAGTCCAGGGGCGCGGAATGAAAAACTGTTTTTT. Protein: CASSPGARNEKLFF. The chain links TRBV28 to TRBJ1-4, with D possibly being TRBD1 (6 bases). Trimming took 5 bases from V and 5 from J, leaving 12 bases between them. This CDR3 has 14 residues. Germline V gene lookup returns CDR1 MDHEN and CDR2 SYDVKM.

This clonotype was counted many times. This rearrangement joins TRBV3-1 to TRBJ2-3; D possibly corresponds to TRBD2 (6 bases). Germline V gives CDR1 LGHDT, CDR2 YNNKEL (reference sequence). V was shortened by 0 bases and J by 4 bases, with 11 bases between the two germline ends. The CDR3 is 15 residues long. CDR3 protein: CASSQDPSAADTQYF. The CDR3, as DNA: TGTGCCAGCAGCCAAGATCCTAGCGCCGCAGATACGCAGTATTTT.

This clonotype came up many times. The gene calls are TRBV12-3 or TRBV12-4 and TRBJ1-1; D not resolved. This CDR3 has 13 amino acids. V was clipped by 5 bases and J by 0 bases, with 7 bases between them. The CDR3 DNA reads as TGTGCCAGCAGTCTCCCGTTGAACACTGAAGCTTTCTTT. Translated, it gives CASSLPLNTEAFF.